These T cell receptor beta chains were read from a single sample in a study of T cell changes during pregnancy in multiple sclerosis. The table came from immunoSEQ multiplex PCR; TCRdb's copy has only in-frame clones and leaves some out. The sample yields 80,000 or so clones, just over 90% seen once. Sequencing used peripheral blood, obtained before pregnancy. Receptor source: a female donor with multiple sclerosis, enrolled in a pregnancy study. Both conserved end residues are trimmed from each CDR3.

len	v_gene	j_gene	CDR3aa
13	TRBV30	TRBJ1-6	AWQLPGQGNSPLH
12	TRBV5-4	TRBJ2-5	ASSLGQSQETQY
12	TRBV7-2	TRBJ2-3	ASSFSTPSGTQY
12	TRBV14	TRBJ1-1	ASSQVAGRTEAF
13	TRBV7-9	TRBJ2-7	ASSRETGNTGEQY
12	TRBV11-2	TRBJ2-1	ASTLWGGPMEQF
13	TRBV19	TRBJ1-1	ASSAGTGIHTEAF
13	TRBV28	TRBJ2-1	ASSLTSGGYNEQF
14	TRBV27	TRBJ2-4	ASSGGWGSVPDIQY
13	TRBV7-9	TRBJ2-1	ASSHVASAYNEQF
15	TRBV12-1	TRBJ2-2	ASSRGLAGRYTGELF
14	TRBV19	TRBJ2-7	ASSIDWLAGDYEQY
9	TRBV18	TRBJ2-1	ASSRSNEQF
14	TRBV5-6	TRBJ2-1	ASSFRRDRGNNEQF
10	TRBV6-5	TRBJ2-7	ASTSGVHEQY
13	TRBV5-6	TRBJ2-1	ASSGQGALYNEQF
13	TRBV5-1	TRBJ2-1	ASSLQGPSYNEQF
17	TRBV9	TRBJ2-3	ASSVTFGLAGGNTDTQY
14	TRBV28	TRBJ2-7	ASSQGQWGSTYEQY
13	TRBV2	TRBJ2-1	ASSLAGGSYNEQF
15	TRBV27	TRBJ2-1	ASSQLGLSSSYNEQF
14	TRBV7-3	TRBJ2-6	ASSLRGNSGANVLT
13	TRBV27	TRBJ2-2	ASSLSNTNTGELF
13	TRBV9	TRBJ2-1	ASSVRDRVVGEQF
12	TRBV5-1	TRBJ2-7	ASSLVQGTYEQY
12	TRBV18	TRBJ1-1	ASSPPGAEVEAF
12	TRBV7-3	TRBJ2-3	ASSLIGSTDTQY
9	TRBV29-1	TRBJ2-2	SAVLFGELF
11	TRBV25-1	TRBJ1-5	ASRGPGSQPQH
11	TRBV10-3	TRBJ1-1	AIEDLGTGGAF
11	TRBV25-1	TRBJ1-2	ASSTLANYGYT
9	TRBV20-1	TRBJ1-2	RYSGTGGYT
13	TRBV11-2	TRBJ2-1	ASSLGLASNNEQF
12	TRBV11-2	TRBJ2-3	ASSSQGERDTQY
11	TRBV2	TRBJ2-2	ASSDNLGGELF
13	TRBV2	TRBJ1-5	ASGGGTGFNQPQH
13	TRBV28	TRBJ2-3	ASRSLGAGTDTQY
14	TRBV13	TRBJ2-2	ASSPYRDRSYGELF
15	TRBV18	TRBJ1-2	ASSPLMDRGRDYGYT
12	TRBV19	TRBJ1-1	ASWDRGLNTEAF
12	TRBV13	TRBJ2-1	ASSRASGNNEQF
11	TRBV2	TRBJ1-2	AGEGYYLYGYT